This T cell receptor (beta chain) stems from a study of tumor-infiltrating lymphocytes in primary liver carcinoma. Reverse transcription of about 0.5 ug total RNA with a constant-region primer produced TCR beta cDNA. A slightly modified ARM-PCR protocol with three nested multiplex PCR rounds produced these TCR beta libraries. The first two PCR rounds used TRBV1-TRBV30 forward primers with a C-beta reverse primer, 9 to 10 cycles each. TCRdb ran MiXCR on the multiplex PCR reads and lists one entry per CDR3 protein. The table lists roughly 100,000 distinct CDR3 sequences, about four fifths of them singletons. The CDR3 has 13 residues. Germline CDR1 is MNHEY and CDR2 is SVGEGT. A note on this clonotype: The junction shows a germline mismatch at one end, possibly a read error.

RNA and DNA were co-extracted from approximately 20-30 mg of unsorted bulk tissue. This chain uses TRBV6-2 or TRBV6-3 with TRBJ2-7; D uncertain. Sample: liver tumor tissue from sampling region 3. Subset reported: tumor region T3, left-lateral pole. This receptor was identified in a man aged 35-49 years with primary liver carcinoma and hepatitis B virus infection. CDR3 protein: CASTLDATYEQYF. Written as DNA, the CDR3 is TGTGCGAGCACTTTGGACGCTACCTACGAGCAATACTTC.